Listed below are T cell receptor beta chains from one sample, sequenced in a study of blood T cell repertoires in COVID-19. The table came from immunoSEQ multiplex PCR; TCRdb's copy has only in-frame clones and leaves some out. The sample lists some 190,000 clones, about 86% occurring once. Input material: PBMCs or T cells enriched from blood (not recorded which). The receptors derive from a woman aged 40 to 50 in a cohort exposed to, infected with or recovered from COVID-19 (not recorded which). CDR3s include the opening cysteine and the closing phenylalanine or tryptophan. D genes are given only for firm matches. Some rows mark clone size as missing; the rest say once, few, many or name a class of expanded clone.

D gene,J gene,CDR3 length,clone size,V gene,CDR3 protein,CDR3 DNA
-,TRBJ1-5,14,-,TRBV18,CASSPRGDNQPQHF,TGTGCCAGCTCACCACGCGGGGACAATCAGCCCCAGCATTTT
TRBD2,TRBJ2-3,15,-,TRBV5-4,CASSPTSGSPDTQYF,TGTGCCAGCAGCCCTACTAGCGGATCCCCAGATACGCAGTATTTT
TRBD1,TRBJ2-1,15,-,TRBV5-1,CASSQDRGGGNEQFF,TGCGCCAGCAGCCAGGACAGGGGAGGAGGTAATGAGCAGTTCTTC
TRBD1,TRBJ2-5,14,-,TRBV28,CASSRDRGRETQYF,TGTGCCAGCAGCCGGGACAGGGGGCGGGAGACCCAGTACTTC
-,TRBJ1-1,14,-,TRBV28,CASSLTAGAAEAFF,TGTGCCAGCAGTCTTACCGCAGGGGCGGCTGAAGCTTTCTTT
TRBD1,TRBJ1-5,14,-,TRBV28,CAGGQLYSNQPQHF,TGTGCAGGGGGCCAGTTATATAGCAATCAGCCCCAGCATTTT
-,TRBJ1-5,13,-,TRBV6-5,CASRVNWNQPQHF,TGTGCCAGCAGAGTCAACTGGAATCAGCCCCAGCATTTT
TRBD1,TRBJ2-4,15,-,TRBV28,CASSPRDRGGNIQYF,TGTGCCAGCAGTCCCCGCGACAGGGGTGGAAACATTCAGTACTTC
TRBD2,TRBJ2-7,15,-,TRBV4-1,CASSPQTSGPYEQYF,TGCGCCAGCAGCCCCCAAACTAGCGGACCCTACGAGCAGTACTTC
TRBD1,TRBJ1-1,16,-,TRBV27,CASNLGPGQGFTEAFF,TGTGCCAGCAACCTCGGGCCGGGACAGGGTTTCACTGAAGCTTTCTTT
TRBD1,TRBJ2-6,19,-,TRBV9,CASRGTVNSQSSGANVLTF,TGTGCCAGCAGGGGGACAGTGAATTCCCAAAGCTCTGGGGCCAACGTCCTGACTTTC
-,TRBJ2-6,17,-,TRBV13,CASSVAGDKSGANVLTF,TGTGCCAGCAGCGTAGCAGGGGATAAATCTGGGGCCAACGTCCTGACTTTC
-,TRBJ1-3,15,-,TRBV6-5,CASTSGEQGGNTIYF,-
TRBD1,TRBJ1-1,16,-,TRBV27,CASSSLAGGMNTEAFF,TGTGCCAGCAGTTCTCTGGCAGGGGGGATGAACACTGAAGCTTTCTTT
TRBD1,TRBJ1-4,15,-,TRBV6-5,CASRYYRGRNEKLFF,TGTGCCAGCAGATACTACAGGGGGCGTAATGAAAAACTGTTTTTT
TRBD2,TRBJ2-3,16,-,TRBV9,CASSQGASGLTDTQYF,TGTGCCAGCAGCCAAGGGGCTAGCGGACTCACAGATACGCAGTATTTT
-,TRBJ2-5,14,once,TRBV28,CASSLPGDWETQYF,TGTGCCAGCAGTCTCCCAGGGGATTGGGAGACCCAGTACTTC
-,TRBJ1-2,13,-,TRBV5-4,CASRSEGDYGYTF,TGTGCCAGCAGAAGCGAAGGGGACTATGGCTACACCTTC
-,TRBJ2-3,15,-,TRBV5-1,CASSIPHAGEDTQYF,TGCGCCAGCAGCATCCCTCATGCCGGGGAAGATACGCAGTATTTT
-,TRBJ1-4,19,-,TRBV5-4,CASRRPLLESWGRGEKLFF,TGTGCCAGCAGGCGCCCATTACTGGAGTCGTGGGGGCGCGGGGAAAAACTGTTTTTT
TRBD1,TRBJ1-1,13,-,TRBV19,CASSAQGATEAFF,TGTGCCAGTAGCGCCCAGGGGGCCACTGAAGCTTTCTTT
TRBD1,TRBJ2-1,15,-,TRBV27,CASKQGGPLVHEQFF,TGTGCCAGCAAACAAGGGGGCCCTCTGGTCCATGAGCAGTTCTTC
TRBD1,TRBJ2-2,16,-,TRBV30,CAWSPPGTGFTGELFF,TGTGCCTGGAGTCCCCCCGGGACAGGGTTCACCGGGGAGCTGTTTTTT
TRBD1,TRBJ1-1,14,-,TRBV4-1,CASSQVGTETEAFF,TGCGCCAGCAGCCAAGTTGGGACAGAGACTGAAGCTTTCTTT
-,TRBJ1-2,15,once,TRBV4-1,CASSQVGGFDYGYTF,TGCGCCAGCAGCCAAGTGGGGGGATTTGACTATGGCTACACCTTC
TRBD2,TRBJ2-3,19,once,TRBV7-9,CASSFSFGTSGASTDTQYF,TGTGCCAGCAGCTTCTCTTTCGGGACTAGCGGTGCTAGCACAGATACGCAGTATTTT
TRBD1,TRBJ1-1,14,-,TRBV6-5,CASSLQGADTEAFF,TGTGCCAGCAGTCTTCAGGGGGCGGACACTGAAGCTTTCTTT
TRBD2,TRBJ2-5,16,few,TRBV28,CASSSGLAGERETQYF,TGTGCCAGCAGTTCCGGACTAGCGGGAGAACGAGAGACCCAGTACTTC
TRBD1,TRBJ1-3,18,-,TRBV7-8,CASSSDAGTGAPGNTIYF,TGTGCCAGCAGCTCCGACGCCGGGACAGGGGCGCCTGGAAACACCATATATTTT
TRBD1,TRBJ2-7,13,-,TRBV4-1,CASSLGQGQEQYF,TGCGCCAGCAGCCTCGGACAGGGGCAAGAGCAGTACTTC
TRBD1,TRBJ1-2,14,few,TRBV28,CASIDRGLLGGYTF,TGTGCCAGCATCGACAGGGGATTATTAGGTGGCTACACCTTC
-,TRBJ1-1,14,-,TRBV10-3,CAISPTGGNTEAFF,TGTGCCATCAGTCCAACGGGGGGGAACACTGAAGCTTTCTTT
-,TRBJ1-6,16,-,TRBV9,CASSTRVGTHNSPLHF,TGTGCCAGCAGCACCAGGGTGGGCACCCATAATTCACCCCTCCACTTT
-,TRBJ1-1,14,-,TRBV5-1,CASSFGAENTEAFF,TGCGCCAGCAGCTTTGGAGCCGAGAACACTGAAGCTTTCTTT
TRBD2,TRBJ2-7,17,-,TRBV11-2,CASTSGLWDRPYEEQYF,TGTGCCAGCACCTCGGGACTATGGGACCGACCATACGAGGAGCAGTACTTC
TRBD1,TRBJ1-5,15,few,TRBV28,CASSPLGQGDQPQHF,TGTGCCAGCAGTCCCCTGGGACAGGGGGATCAGCCCCAGCATTTT
TRBD1,TRBJ2-6,17,few,TRBV27,CASSSTGGGPGANVLTF,TGTGCCAGCAGTTCGACAGGGGGCGGACCTGGGGCCAACGTCCTGACTTTC
-,TRBJ2-7,13,-,TRBV7-2,CASRPAGAYEQYF,TGTGCCAGCAGGCCCGCAGGGGCCTACGAGCAGTACTTC
-,TRBJ1-2,15,-,TRBV18,CASSRIHGLDYGYTF,TGTGCCAGCTCACGGATCCACGGGTTGGACTATGGCTACACCTTC
-,TRBJ1-3,17,once,TRBV18,CASSPPGLARSGNTIYF,TGTGCCAGCTCACCACCCGGGTTGGCCCGCTCTGGAAACACCATATATTTT
TRBD1,TRBJ2-1,12,-,TRBV6-5,CASSSTGGEQFF,TGTGCCAGCAGTTCAACAGGGGGTGAGCAGTTCTTC
-,TRBJ1-6,16,-,TRBV20-1,CSASSADSYYNSPLHF,TGCAGTGCTAGTAGTGCCGACAGTTACTATAATTCACCCCTCCACTTT
TRBD1,TRBJ1-1,17,-,TRBV18,CASSHSRTGVGNTEAFF,TGTGCCAGCTCACACTCGAGGACAGGGGTCGGGAACACTGAAGCTTTCTTT